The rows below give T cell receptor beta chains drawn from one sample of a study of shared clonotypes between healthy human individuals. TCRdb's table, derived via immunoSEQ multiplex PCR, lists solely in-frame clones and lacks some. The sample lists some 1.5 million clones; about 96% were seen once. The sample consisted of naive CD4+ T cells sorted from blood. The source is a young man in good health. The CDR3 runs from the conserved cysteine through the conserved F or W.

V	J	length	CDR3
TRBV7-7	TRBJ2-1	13	CASSFGLYNEQFF
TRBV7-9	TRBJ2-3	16	CASSHPGQQTTDTQYF
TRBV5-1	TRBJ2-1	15	CASSWSLAGANEQFF
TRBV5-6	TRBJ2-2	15	CASSRPGPNTGELFF
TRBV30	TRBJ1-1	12	CAWSPQGQQAFF
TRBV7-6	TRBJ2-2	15	CASSLVPGPIGELFF
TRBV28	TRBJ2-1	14	CASTNHEGFNEQFF
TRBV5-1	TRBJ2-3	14	CASSLVGHTDTQYF
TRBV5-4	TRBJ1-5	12	CASSLQGQPQHF
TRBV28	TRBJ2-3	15	CASPPSGRITDTQYF
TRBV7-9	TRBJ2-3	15	CASSFSGSSTDTQYF
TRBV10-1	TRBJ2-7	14	CASSGGQAEGEQYF
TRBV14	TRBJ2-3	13	CASSPFRPDTQYF
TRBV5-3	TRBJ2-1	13	CARSFSGRYEQFF
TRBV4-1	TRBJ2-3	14	CASSQGDRRDTQYF
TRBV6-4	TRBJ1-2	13	CASSRTGTYGYTF
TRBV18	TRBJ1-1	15	CASSPPKGMNTEAFF
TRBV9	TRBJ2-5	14	CASSLTPDPRDQYF
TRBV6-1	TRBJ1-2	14	CASRTRGPDYGYTF
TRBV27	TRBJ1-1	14	CASSLSMVGTEAFF
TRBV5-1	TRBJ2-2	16	CASSLDTGRYTGELFF
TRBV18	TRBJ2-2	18	CASSPRASGSRGTGELFF
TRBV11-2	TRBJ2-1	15	CASSSAQGAGDEQFF
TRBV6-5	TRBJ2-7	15	CASSDSPIPSYEQYF
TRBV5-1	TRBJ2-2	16	CASRTSGSPNTGELFF
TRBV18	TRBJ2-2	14	CASAQDPNTGELFF
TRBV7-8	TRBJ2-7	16	CASSLRGAGQNYEQYF
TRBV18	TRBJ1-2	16	CASSLGIMTGTDGYTF
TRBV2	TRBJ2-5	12	CANIDREETQYF
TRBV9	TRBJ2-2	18	CASSVVRGHGLDTGELFF
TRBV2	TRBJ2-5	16	CASRNSGTKGKETQYF
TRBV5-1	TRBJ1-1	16	CASSLEFRRQGERAFF
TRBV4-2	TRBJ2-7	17	CASSQGGGASGTGEQYF
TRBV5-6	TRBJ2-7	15	CASSSEGTGYYEQYF
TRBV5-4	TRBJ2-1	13	CASTTSSYNEQFF
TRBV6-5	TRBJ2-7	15	CASSYPAGGAYEQYF
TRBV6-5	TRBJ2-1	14	CASSSGLAGIEQFF
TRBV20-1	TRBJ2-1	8	CSLNEQFF
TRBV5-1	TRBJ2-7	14	CASSSGTGKYEQYF
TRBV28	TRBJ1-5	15	CASSLFTDSNQPQHF
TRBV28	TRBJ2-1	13	CASSSPGRGEQFF
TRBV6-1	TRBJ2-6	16	CASSEQGLSGANVLTF
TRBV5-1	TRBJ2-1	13	CASSTQGHNEQFF
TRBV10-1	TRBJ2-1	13	CASSLRSYNEQFF
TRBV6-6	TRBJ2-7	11	CATGLGAEQYF
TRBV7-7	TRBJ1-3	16	CASKDPVRISGNTIYF
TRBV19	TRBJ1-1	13	CASSMLGLTEAFF
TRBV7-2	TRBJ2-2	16	CASSRLAGEGSGELFF
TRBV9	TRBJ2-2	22	CASSVGLGSGVLAGVSTGELFF
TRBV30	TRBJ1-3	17	CAWSVGGRGLSGNTIYF
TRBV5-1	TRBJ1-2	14	CASSLNNGPYGYTF
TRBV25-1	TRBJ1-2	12	CASNGGGYGYTF
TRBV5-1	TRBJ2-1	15	CASSPGLAGHNEQFF
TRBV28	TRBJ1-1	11	CASSIRTEAFF